This T cell receptor beta chain was recorded in a study of cytomegalovirus exposure and HLA in healthy donors. In germline, CDR1 is SGHTA, CDR2 FQGTGA. This CDR3 comprises 15 residues. J lost 4 bases, V lost 5 bases, and 8 bases had no gene match. Assay: immunoSEQ multiplex PCR; the TCRdb copy retains only in-frame clones and omits some. This table holds about 340,000 clones, around 86% found once. The sequence was collected from a young woman in good health and CMV-seronegative. The V call is TRBV7-3, the J call TRBJ1-3; 7 bases are shared with TRBD1. The sequenced material came from PBMCs. CDR3 in amino acids: CASSPTGMYGNTIYF. CDR3 nucleotides: TGTGCCAGCAGCCCGACAGGGATGTACGGAAACACCATATATTTT.